One and the same sample provided the 22 T cell receptor beta chains below, sequenced in a study of T-cell reconstitution after alpha-beta-depleted transplantation in children. Unique molecular identifiers featured in how the TCRbeta library was prepared. One entry per CDR3 protein results from TCRdb running MiXCR on the PCR reads. The repertoire holds about 150,000 distinct CDR3 sequences, with 11% as singletons. Sequencing used PBMCs, obtained before TCRalphabeta/CD19-depleted stem cell transplant. These receptors came from a boy between 2 and 10 years old with acute myeloid leukemia, due to receive a stem cell transplant.

This clonotype was seen at least ten times. The chain couples TRBV5-6 to TRBJ1-4; 10 nucleotides line up with TRBD1. V dropped 6 bases and J dropped 0; count of bases not matched to a gene: 14. Germline V gives CDR1 SGHDT, CDR2 YYEEEE. The CDR3 runs 19 residues. The CDR3 bases are TGTGCCAGCACCCAATACCAAGGGACAGGGGACGCAACTAATGAAAAACTGTTTTTT. The encoded protein is CASTQYQGTGDATNEKLFF. Full variable domain (remainder filled in from reference TRBV5-6 and TRBJ1-4): DAGVTQSPTHLIKTRGQQVTLRCSPKSGHDTVSWYQQALGQGPQFIFQYYEEEERQRGNFPDRFSGHQFPNYSSELNVNALLLGDSALYLCASTQYQGTGDATNEKLFFGSGTQLSVL.

Ten or more counts support this clonotype. The chain links TRBV20-1 to TRBJ1-5; no clear D. V lost 6 bases, J lost 0 bases, and 9 bases lay in between. This CDR3 region has 13 residues. Germline V gene sequence: CDR1 DFQATT, CDR2 SNEGSKA (reference sequence). The CDR3 loop is CSATEYSNQPQHF. Here the CDR3 DNA reads TGCAGTGCAACAGAATATAGCAATCAGCCCCAGCATTTT.

Many counts were recorded for this clonotype. This chain connects TRBV5-1 to TRBJ1-1, with D unresolved. The CDR3 runs to 15 residues. V shed 3 bases and J shed 7 bases, with 19 bases lying between them. CDR1 SGHRS and CDR2 YFSETQ come from the germline V gene. The CDR3 spells CASSSEGPRVGEAFF. DNA of the CDR3: TGCGCCAGCAGCTCGGAGGGCCCGCGAGTCGGTGAAGCTTTCTTT.

The J gene is TRBJ2-1, the V gene TRBV7-6; TRBD2 aligns across 7 bases. Germline V lookup: CDR1 SGHVS, CDR2 FNYEAQ. V lost 4 bases, J lost 1 base, and 4 bases stayed unmatched. CDR3 length: 15 residues. The CDR3 reads CASSSIAGSYNEQFF. CDR3 nucleotide sequence: TGTGCCAGCAGCTCCATAGCGGGTTCCTACAATGAGCAGTTCTTC.

Concerning this clonotype itself: An end of the junction differs from the germline gene, which may be a read error. V gene TRBV3-1 combines with J gene TRBJ2-7, with 12 bases aligning to TRBD2. There are 18 residues in the CDR3. Germline V CDR1 and CDR2: LGHDT, YNNKEL (reference sequence). The CDR3 is CTSCQTGTSGHYYYEQYF. In DNA form, the CDR3 reads TGTACCAGCTGCCAAACCGGGACTAGCGGGCATTACTACTACGAGCAGTACTTC.

The table lists this clonotype with many counts. The rearrangement joins TRBV30 to TRBJ1-5; 8 nucleotides align to TRBD1. CDR3 length: 16 residues. J lost 3 bases, V lost 2 bases, and 9 bases had no gene match. CDR1 and CDR2 (germline): GTSNPN, SVGIG (reference sequence). CDR3 DNA sequence: TGTGCCTGGAGTACTTGGACAGGGAAGGACAATCAGCCCCAGCATTTT. Residues: CAWSTWTGKDNQPQHF.

At least ten counts were recorded for this clonotype. The chain has TRBV20-1 and TRBJ1-5, with a tentative D call TRBD1 (5 bases). Germline CDR1 and CDR2: DFQATT and SNEGSKA (reference sequence). Trimming removed 6 bases at V and 0 bases at J, with 15 bases between. The CDR3 covers 15 residues. The CDR3 DNA reads as TGCAGTGCAATTCAGGGTTTTGGTAGCAATCAGCCCCAGCATTTT. Translation: CSAIQGFGSNQPQHF.

There are many counts of this clonotype. The gene calls are TRBV28 and TRBJ2-3; D might be TRBD1 (6 bases). This CDR3 region has 14 residues. CDR1 and CDR2 from the germline V gene are MDHEN and SYDVKM. Trimming took off 7 bases at V and 1 base at J, with 12 bases between the two ends. In DNA form, the CDR3 reads TGTGCCAGCAATCTTCCAGGGGGCACAGATACGCAGTATTTT. This sequence encodes CASNLPGGTDTQYF.

In its sample, this clonotype was seen many times. This chain connects TRBV6-1 to TRBJ2-1; 8 positions match TRBD1. The CDR3 extends over 13 amino acids. Germline values: CDR1 MNHNS, CDR2 SASEGT. Trimming cost V 6 bases and J 9 bases; bases outside gene matches: 7. The DNA for the CDR3 is TGTGCCAGCAGGAGGGACAGGTGGAGTGAGCAGTTCTTC. Its protein product is CASRRDRWSEQFF.

This clonotype appeared a few times. The chain carries TRBV18 and TRBJ2-1; D is perhaps TRBD2 (5 bases). Trimming shortened V by 3 bases and J by 6 bases, and 18 bases separated the two germline ends. The CDR3 length is 16 residues. CDR1 and CDR2 from the germline V gene are KGHSH and LQKENI. The CDR3 reads CASSPVARATRNEQFF. Written as DNA, the CDR3 is TGTGCCAGCTCACCGGTAGCGAGGGCTACACGCAATGAGCAGTTCTTC.

This clonotype was detected ten times or more. The V gene is TRBV5-6, the J gene TRBJ2-7; D assignment may be TRBD1 or TRBD2 (6 bases each). This CDR3 region has 13 residues. Germline V gives CDR1 SGHDT, CDR2 YYEEEE. V dropped 0 bases and J dropped 7 bases, with 11 bases sitting between them. This CDR3 reads CASSLGGANEQYF. For the CDR3, the DNA is TGTGCCAGCAGCTTGGGGGGGGCGAATGAGCAGTACTTC.

Many counts were recorded for this clonotype. This chain connects TRBV6-6 to TRBJ1-5, with D maybe TRBD1 (5 bases). V was shortened by 8 bases and J by 7 bases, with 9 bases between the two germline ends. The CDR3 spans 11 residues. Per germline, CDR1 MNHNY and CDR2 SVGAGI (reference sequence). This CDR3 reads CASGGEQPQHF. In nucleotides, the CDR3 is TGTGCCAGCGGGGGGGAGCAGCCCCAGCATTTT.

This clonotype was recorded at least ten times. The chain recombines TRBV20-1 with TRBJ1-1; 7 nucleotides match TRBD1. Germline V gene data show CDR1 as DFQATT and CDR2 as SNEGSKA (reference sequence). J gave up 3 bases and V 4 bases, and 2 bases lay outside the gene matches. The CDR3 loop spans 12 amino acids. CDR3: CSAKGQYTEAFF. The DNA for the CDR3 is TGCAGTGCTAAGGGACAGTACACTGAAGCTTTCTTT.

This clonotype was seen repeatedly, ten times or more. The chain recombines TRBV24-1 with TRBJ2-7; D is perhaps TRBD1 (6 bases). The CDR3 length is 15 residues. V was trimmed by 7 bases and J by 2 bases, leaving 17 bases between them. Germline-derived CDR1 and CDR2 are KGHDR and SFDVKD. CDR3 protein: CATRGQPFGAYEQYV. The CDR3 bases are TGTGCCACCAGAGGACAGCCCTTCGGTGCCTACGAGCAGTACGTC.

This clonotype was seen repeatedly, ten times or more. This chain connects TRBV28 to TRBJ2-7, with TRBD1 matching 9 bases. Germline trimming cut 6 bases from V and 6 bases from J; bases unmatched to any gene: 12. The CDR3 length is 15 residues. The germline CDR1 and CDR2 sequences are MDHEN and SYDVKM. The CDR3 region is CASSQFLHRGPEQYF. The CDR3, as DNA: TGTGCCAGCAGCCAATTCCTCCACAGGGGGCCCGAGCAGTACTTC. The full variable domain, in which reference TRBV28 and TRBJ2-7 provide the parts outside the CDR3, is DVKVTQSSRYLVKRTGEKVFLECVQDMDHENMFWYRQDPGLGLRLIYFSYDVKMKEKGDIPEGYSVSREKKERFSLILESASTNQTSMYLCASSQFLHRGPEQYFGPGTRLTVT.

Many counts were recorded for this clonotype. The V call is TRBV6-1, the J call TRBJ1-2; no clear D. Germline V gene data show CDR1 as MNHNS and CDR2 as SASEGT. There are 14 residues in the CDR3. V lost 6 bases, J lost 7 bases, and 18 bases lay in between. CDR3 nucleotide sequence: TGTGCCAGCAGAAGAGTAGGAGAGTACTTTGGCTACACCTTC. This translates into CASRRVGEYFGYTF.

Many counts were recorded for this clonotype. The chain is built from TRBV4-1 and TRBJ2-5, with a tentative D call TRBD2 (6 bases). The length of the CDR3 is 18 residues. Trimming stripped 1 base from V and 4 bases from J, with 22 bases between. Germline CDR1 and CDR2: MGHRA and YSYEKL. Here the CDR3 DNA reads TGCGCCAGCAGCCAAGTTCAATTGGGGGGACCTAACGGAGAGACCCAGTACTTC. This translates into CASSQVQLGGPNGETQYF.

The table lists this clonotype with many counts. The CDR3 spells CASSTSPGAKNIQYF. The CDR3 nucleotides are TGCGCCAGCAGCACCTCGCCTGGAGCCAAAAACATTCAGTACTTC. This sequence joins TRBV5-1 and TRBJ2-4; no firm D call. The CDR3 spans 15 residues. The germline V gene has CDR1 SGHRS and CDR2 YFSETQ. V shed 4 bases and J shed 0 bases, with 11 bases lying between them.

Notes on this clonotype: A single base separates this from a much larger clone, so it may be a read error. J is TRBJ2-1 and V is TRBV20-1; 7 nucleotides align to TRBD2. This CDR3 comprises 14 residues. Germline CDR1 DFQATT, CDR2 SNEGSKA (reference sequence). CDR3 sequence reads: CTARSSGIYNEQFF. The CDR3 region has the DNA TGCACTGCTAGGTCCAGCGGGATCTACAATGAGCAGTTCTTC.

The table lists this clonotype with many counts. The chain links TRBV20-1 to TRBJ1-1; TRBD1 matches 9 bases. With V trimmed by 0 bases and J by 5 bases, 25 bases remained unmatched. Germline V lookup: CDR1 DFQATT, CDR2 SNEGSKA (reference sequence). The CDR3 sequence is 21 residues long. CDR3 in amino acids: CSARDPRDRDIWNYFGTEAFF. The CDR3 DNA reads as TGCAGTGCTAGAGACCCCAGGGACAGGGACATTTGGAATTATTTCGGGACTGAAGCTTTCTTT.

This clonotype was picked up many times. The chain couples TRBV12-3 or TRBV12-4 to TRBJ1-5; TRBD1 matches 8 bases. The V segment lost 8 bases and the J segment 1 base; nucleotides outside the gene matches: 10. The CDR3 is 16 residues long. In DNA, the CDR3 is TGTGCCAGCCTTGGGGGCGACAGGGGAAGCAATCAGCCCCAGCATTTT. Protein product: CASLGGDRGSNQPQHF.

This clonotype was observed many times. The V gene is TRBV20-1, the J gene TRBJ2-3; unclear D gene. Deletions cut 7 bases from V and 3 bases from J, with 14 bases between. Looked up from germline, CDR1 is DFQATT and CDR2 is SNEGSKA (reference sequence). The CDR3 is made up of 13 amino acids. The CDR3 region has the DNA TGCAGTGTTGGGCCCCAGGAGACAGATACGCAGTATTTT. It yields the protein CSVGPQETDTQYF.